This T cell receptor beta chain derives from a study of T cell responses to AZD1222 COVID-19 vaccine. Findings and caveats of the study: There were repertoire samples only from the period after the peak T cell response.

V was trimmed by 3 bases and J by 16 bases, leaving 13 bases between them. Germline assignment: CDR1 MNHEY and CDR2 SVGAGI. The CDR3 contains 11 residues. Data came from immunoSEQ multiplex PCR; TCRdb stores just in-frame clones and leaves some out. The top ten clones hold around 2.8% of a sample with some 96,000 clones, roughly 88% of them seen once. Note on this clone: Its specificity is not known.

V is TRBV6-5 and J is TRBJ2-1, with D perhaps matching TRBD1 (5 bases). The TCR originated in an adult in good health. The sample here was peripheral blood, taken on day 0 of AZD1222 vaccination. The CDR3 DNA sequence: TGTGCCAGCAGTTATGACAGCACCCTTTTCTTC. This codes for CASSYDSTLFF.